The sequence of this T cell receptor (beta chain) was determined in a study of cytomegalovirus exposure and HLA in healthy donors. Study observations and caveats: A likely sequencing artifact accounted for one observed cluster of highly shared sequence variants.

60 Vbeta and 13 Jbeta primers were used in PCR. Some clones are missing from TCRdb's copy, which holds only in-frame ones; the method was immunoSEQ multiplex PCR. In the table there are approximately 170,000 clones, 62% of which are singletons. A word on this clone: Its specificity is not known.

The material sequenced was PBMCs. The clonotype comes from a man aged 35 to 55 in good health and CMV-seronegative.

CDR3 region: CASSMWDTPNYGYTF. The CDR3 bases are TGTGCCAGTAGTATGTGGGACACCCCCAACTATGGCTACACCTTC. This rearrangement joins TRBV19 to TRBJ1-2; perhaps TRBD1 as D (6 bases). This CDR3 has 15 amino acids. Trimming stripped 3 bases from V and 2 bases from J, with 13 bases between. CDR1 and CDR2 (germline): LNHDA, SQIVND (reference sequence).